Listed below are T cell receptor beta chains from one sample, sequenced in a study of blood T cell repertoires in COVID-19. The protocol was immunoSEQ multiplex PCR, while the TCRdb copy is restricted to in-frame clones and leaves out a portion. The repertoire holds around 340,000 clones, roughly nine tenths seen once, with roughly 4% in the top ten. The sequenced sample was peripheral blood. Receptors were obtained from a woman between 55 and 75 years old with COVID-19, enrolled during active disease. The CDR3 runs from the conserved cysteine through the conserved F or W. D genes are given only for firm matches.

CDR3 protein: CASSPGLGGETQYF
CDR3 DNA: TGTGCCAGCTCACCGGGACTAGGGGGCGAGACCCAGTACTTC
D gene: .
J gene: TRBJ2-5
V gene: TRBV18

CDR3 protein: CASSLDWWQGMVGYTF
CDR3 DNA: TGTGCCAGCAGCTTAGACTGGTGGCAGGGAATGGTCGGCTACACCTTC
D gene: .
J gene: TRBJ1-2
V gene: TRBV11-2

CDR3 protein: CASSYLRGWTGELFF
CDR3 DNA: TGTGCCAGCAGTTACCTGCGGGGGTGGACCGGGGAGCTGTTTTTT
D gene: TRBD2
J gene: TRBJ2-2
V gene: TRBV6-5

CDR3 protein: CASSLGLNYGYTF
CDR3 DNA: TGCGCCAGCAGCTTAGGACTAAACTATGGCTACACCTTC
D gene: .
J gene: TRBJ1-2
V gene: TRBV5-1

CDR3 protein: CASSLGSRSNQPQHF
CDR3 DNA: TGTGCCAGCTCACTTGGTTCCCGGAGCAATCAGCCCCAGCATTTT
D gene: .
J gene: TRBJ1-5
V gene: TRBV18

CDR3 protein: CASSVAQQGARTGELFF
CDR3 DNA: TGTGCCAGCAGCGTAGCTCAACAGGGGGCTCGGACCGGGGAGCTGTTTTTT
D gene: TRBD1
J gene: TRBJ2-2
V gene: TRBV9

CDR3 protein: CASRADQPQHF
CDR3 DNA: TGTGCCAGCAGGGCGGATCAGCCCCAGCATTTT
D gene: .
J gene: TRBJ1-5
V gene: TRBV6-6

CDR3 protein: CASSPLGGGVGTEAFF
CDR3 DNA: TGTGCCAGCAGCCCATTGGGGGGGGGAGTAGGCACTGAAGCTTTCTTT
D gene: .
J gene: TRBJ1-1
V gene: TRBV3-1/TRBV3-2

CDR3 protein: CASGRTGINYGYTF
CDR3 DNA: TGTGCCAGCGGTAGGACAGGAATTAACTATGGCTACACCTTC
D gene: TRBD1
J gene: TRBJ1-2
V gene: TRBV27

CDR3 protein: CASTQETGYYGYTF
CDR3 DNA: TGTGCCAGCACCCAAGAGACAGGGTACTATGGCTACACCTTC
D gene: TRBD1
J gene: TRBJ1-2
V gene: TRBV6-5